Below, one T cell receptor (beta chain) is given with its context. Antigen specificity is unknown. A junction end diverges from the germline sequence, so it may reflect a read error. This entry is derived from a study of Ad26.COV2.S vaccination and SARS-CoV-2 variants. Notes on the study in general: Responses of spike-specific T cells (both CD8+ and CD4+) reportedly showed substantial breadth after vaccination.

Using immunoSEQ multiplex PCR, the repertoire was profiled, and TCRdb retains in-frame clones only, with some absent. The profile shows roughly 400,000 clones, 89% of them singletons. As for treatment: approximately 18 received Ad26.COV2.S at low or high dose, single or two shots; several received placebo; per-sample allocation not given. The investigators took samples on day 63 after the first vaccine or placebo injection. Recruitment in Boston yielded a donor of adult age, 18-55 years. The CDR3 is 13 amino acids. Germline V gives CDR1 SSHAT, CDR2 FNYEAQ (reference sequence). The clonotype was recovered from a person between 18 and 65 years old who received the Ad26.COV2.S COVID-19 vaccine or a placebo. The chain uses TRBV7-7 and TRBJ2-5; no reliable D call. Sequencing used peripheral blood, obtained in a trial of Ad26.COV2.S vaccine versus placebo. CDR3: CASSLETESVQYF. The CDR3 bases are TGTGCTAGCAGCTTAGAAACAGAGAGCGTCCAGTACTTC.